The rows below give T cell receptor beta chains drawn from one sample of a study of shared clonotypes between healthy human individuals. Sequencing used immunoSEQ multiplex PCR; TCRdb keeps in-frame clones, though not all of them. This sample has 400,000 to 600,000 clones; 90% to 96% occur once, and the top ten carry 0.064%. Material: naive CD4+ T cells sorted from blood. The receptors were sampled from a woman aged 25-40 years in good health. Each CDR3 is given with its conserved first and last residue. Each record gives: CDR3 protein, CDR3 DNA, D gene, V gene, J gene, clone size. A D gene is named only where the DNA matches it firmly. Rows may omit the clone size; those that give it use once, few, many or a size class.

CDR3 protein: CASSKEVHEQFF
CDR3 DNA: TGTGCCAGCAGCAAAGAGGTCCATGAGCAGTTCTTC
D gene: .
V gene: TRBV21-1
J gene: TRBJ2-1
clone size: .

CDR3 protein: CATRGGRAVTGELFF
CDR3 DNA: TGTGCCACCAGGGGGGGGAGGGCTGTCACCGGGGAGCTGTTTTTT
D gene: TRBD2
V gene: TRBV15
J gene: TRBJ2-2
clone size: .

CDR3 protein: CAIQETQYF
CDR3 DNA: TGTGCCATTCAAGAGACCCAGTACTTC
D gene: .
V gene: TRBV7-8
J gene: TRBJ2-5
clone size: once

CDR3 protein: CASSIQGGQPQHF
CDR3 DNA: TGTGCCAGTAGTATACAGGGGGGTCAGCCCCAGCATTTT
D gene: TRBD1
V gene: TRBV19
J gene: TRBJ1-5
clone size: .

CDR3 protein: CASSSWGSGVSGDTQYF
CDR3 DNA: TGTGCCAGCAGTTCATGGGGCTCGGGAGTCAGCGGAGATACGCAGTATTTT
D gene: .
V gene: TRBV27
J gene: TRBJ2-3
clone size: .

CDR3 protein: CASSQVRNEQYF
CDR3 DNA: TGTGCCAGCAGCCAAGTTCGGAACGAGCAGTACTTC
D gene: .
V gene: TRBV14
J gene: TRBJ2-7
clone size: few

CDR3 protein: CASSLGASGTYNEQFF
CDR3 DNA: TGTGCCAGCAGCTTGGGGGCTAGCGGGACCTACAATGAGCAGTTCTTC
D gene: TRBD2
V gene: TRBV5-4
J gene: TRBJ2-1
clone size: .

CDR3 protein: CATSGRKNTEAFF
CDR3 DNA: TGTGCCACCAGCGGTCGTAAGAACACTGAAGCTTTCTTT
D gene: .
V gene: TRBV15
J gene: TRBJ1-1
clone size: .

CDR3 protein: CATRGLNTQYF
CDR3 DNA: TGTGCCACCCGAGGGCTGAATACGCAGTATTTT
D gene: .
V gene: TRBV27
J gene: TRBJ2-3
clone size: .

CDR3 protein: CASSGYSGSTNEKLFF
CDR3 DNA: TGTGCCAGTAGTGGCTACTCAGGGAGCACTAATGAAAAACTGTTTTTT
D gene: .
V gene: TRBV19
J gene: TRBJ1-4
clone size: .

CDR3 protein: CASKLQANTGELFF
CDR3 DNA: TGTGCCAGCAAGCTTCAGGCGAACACCGGGGAGCTGTTTTTT
D gene: .
V gene: TRBV2
J gene: TRBJ2-2
clone size: .

CDR3 protein: CASSIFWTSGSSYNEQFF
CDR3 DNA: TGCGCCAGCAGCATCTTCTGGACTAGCGGGAGTTCTTACAATGAGCAGTTCTTC
D gene: TRBD2
V gene: TRBV5-1
J gene: TRBJ2-1
clone size: .

CDR3 protein: CASSYRAGDTQYF
CDR3 DNA: TGTGCCAGCAGTTACAGGGCCGGCGATACGCAGTATTTT
D gene: .
V gene: TRBV6-5
J gene: TRBJ2-3
clone size: .

CDR3 protein: CRGSDTEAFF
CDR3 DNA: TGCCGAGGCAGCGACACTGAAGCTTTCTTT
D gene: .
V gene: TRBV29-1
J gene: TRBJ1-1
clone size: .

CDR3 protein: CASRDDRGRGEQYF
CDR3 DNA: TGTGCCAGCAGGGACGACAGGGGGCGAGGCGAGCAGTACTTC
D gene: TRBD1
V gene: TRBV6-5
J gene: TRBJ2-7
clone size: .

CDR3 protein: CASSISWDTEAFF
CDR3 DNA: TGTGCCAGCAGTATCTCTTGGGACACTGAAGCTTTCTTT
D gene: .
V gene: TRBV27
J gene: TRBJ1-1
clone size: .

CDR3 protein: CASSPRLAGYEQYF
CDR3 DNA: TGTGCCAGTAGTCCGAGGTTAGCGGGCTACGAGCAGTACTTC
D gene: TRBD2
V gene: TRBV19
J gene: TRBJ2-7
clone size: .

CDR3 protein: CASSLPALGEQYF
CDR3 DNA: TGCGCCAGCAGCTTGCCGGCCCTCGGCGAGCAGTACTTC
D gene: .
V gene: TRBV5-1
J gene: TRBJ2-7
clone size: .

CDR3 protein: CASSLYPRGNRETQYF
CDR3 DNA: TGTGCCAGCAGTTTATACCCGCGCGGGAATCGAGAGACCCAGTACTTC
D gene: .
V gene: TRBV28
J gene: TRBJ2-5
clone size: .

CDR3 protein: CASSSDGYQETQYF
CDR3 DNA: TGCGCCAGCAGCTCCGACGGATACCAAGAGACCCAGTACTTC
D gene: .
V gene: TRBV5-1
J gene: TRBJ2-5
clone size: .

CDR3 protein: CASSRGPMNQPQHF
CDR3 DNA: TGTGCCAGCAGTCGGGGACCGATGAATCAGCCCCAGCATTTT
D gene: .
V gene: TRBV5-4
J gene: TRBJ1-5
clone size: .

CDR3 protein: CASSIVNSGRETQYF
CDR3 DNA: TGTGCCAGTAGTATAGTCAATAGCGGGAGAGAGACCCAGTACTTC
D gene: TRBD2
V gene: TRBV19
J gene: TRBJ2-5
clone size: .

CDR3 protein: CASSIPGTGSHEQYF
CDR3 DNA: TGTGCCAGTAGTATCCCAGGGACAGGGAGCCACGAGCAGTACTTC
D gene: TRBD1
V gene: TRBV19
J gene: TRBJ2-7
clone size: .

CDR3 protein: CASSTRDRGYTF
CDR3 DNA: TGTGCCAGCAGTACCAGGGACAGGGGCTACACCTTC
D gene: TRBD1
V gene: TRBV28
J gene: TRBJ1-2
clone size: .

CDR3 protein: CASSSLVGSGRAYNEQFF
CDR3 DNA: TGTGCCAGCAGCTCATTAGTGGGTAGCGGGAGGGCCTACAATGAGCAGTTCTTC
D gene: TRBD2
V gene: TRBV7-9
J gene: TRBJ2-1
clone size: .

CDR3 protein: CASSSSGKNEQFF
CDR3 DNA: TGTGCCAGCAGTTCGTCAGGGAAGAATGAGCAGTTCTTC
D gene: .
V gene: TRBV28
J gene: TRBJ2-1
clone size: .

CDR3 protein: CASSQGVSKREGPLRQYF
CDR3 DNA: TGTGCCAGCAGCCAAGGTGTGTCGAAGCGGGAGGGCCCCCTAAGGCAGTACTTC
D gene: TRBD2
V gene: TRBV4-2
J gene: TRBJ2-7
clone size: .

CDR3 protein: CASSQVQTGTREEKLFF
CDR3 DNA: TGCGCCAGCAGCCAAGTCCAAACCGGGACCAGGGAGGAAAAACTGTTTTTT
D gene: .
V gene: TRBV4-1
J gene: TRBJ1-4
clone size: .

CDR3 protein: CASSELQILSNQPQHF
CDR3 DNA: TGTGCCAGCAGTGAACTCCAGATTCTAAGCAATCAGCCCCAGCATTTT
D gene: .
V gene: TRBV6-1
J gene: TRBJ1-5
clone size: .

CDR3 protein: CASSSLAGSGNTIYF
CDR3 DNA: TGTGCCAGCAGCTCCCTAGCGGGTAGTGGAAACACCATATATTTT
D gene: .
V gene: TRBV7-9
J gene: TRBJ1-3
clone size: .

CDR3 protein: CASSIDLGEGRREQYF
CDR3 DNA: TGTGCCAGTAGTATAGATCTAGGGGAGGGCCGGCGCGAGCAGTACTTC
D gene: TRBD2
V gene: TRBV19
J gene: TRBJ2-7
clone size: .

CDR3 protein: CASSTRRDRVAKNIQYF
CDR3 DNA: TGTGCCAGCAGTACCCGCCGGGACAGGGTAGCCAAAAACATTCAGTACTTC
D gene: TRBD1
V gene: TRBV28
J gene: TRBJ2-4
clone size: .

CDR3 protein: CASSLGRGGGNQPQHF
CDR3 DNA: TGTGCCAGCAGCTTAGGGAGAGGGGGCGGCAATCAGCCCCAGCATTTT
D gene: TRBD1
V gene: TRBV11-3
J gene: TRBJ1-5
clone size: .

CDR3 protein: CASSQKYYEQYF
CDR3 DNA: TGTGCCAGCAGTCAGAAGTACTACGAGCAGTACTTC
D gene: .
V gene: TRBV28
J gene: TRBJ2-7
clone size: .

CDR3 protein: CASSDPGGNTGELFF
CDR3 DNA: TGCGCCAGCAGTGACCCGGGGGGGAACACCGGGGAGCTGTTTTTT
D gene: TRBD2
V gene: TRBV10-1
J gene: TRBJ2-2
clone size: .

CDR3 protein: CAISGTSGKANTGELFF
CDR3 DNA: TGTGCCATCAGTGGGACTAGCGGGAAGGCGAACACCGGGGAGCTGTTTTTT
D gene: TRBD2
V gene: TRBV10-3
J gene: TRBJ2-2
clone size: .

CDR3 protein: CASSQPIVTDTQYF
CDR3 DNA: TGCGCCAGCAGCCAACCAATCGTCACGGATACGCAGTATTTT
D gene: .
V gene: TRBV4-1
J gene: TRBJ2-3
clone size: .

CDR3 protein: CASSSEGPGVSYEQYF
CDR3 DNA: TGCGCCAGCAGCTCTGAAGGACCAGGAGTCTCCTACGAGCAGTACTTC
D gene: .
V gene: TRBV5-1
J gene: TRBJ2-7
clone size: .

CDR3 protein: CASSQGSFEAFF
CDR3 DNA: TGTGCCAGTAGTCAGGGAAGTTTTGAAGCTTTCTTT
D gene: .
V gene: TRBV19
J gene: TRBJ1-1
clone size: .